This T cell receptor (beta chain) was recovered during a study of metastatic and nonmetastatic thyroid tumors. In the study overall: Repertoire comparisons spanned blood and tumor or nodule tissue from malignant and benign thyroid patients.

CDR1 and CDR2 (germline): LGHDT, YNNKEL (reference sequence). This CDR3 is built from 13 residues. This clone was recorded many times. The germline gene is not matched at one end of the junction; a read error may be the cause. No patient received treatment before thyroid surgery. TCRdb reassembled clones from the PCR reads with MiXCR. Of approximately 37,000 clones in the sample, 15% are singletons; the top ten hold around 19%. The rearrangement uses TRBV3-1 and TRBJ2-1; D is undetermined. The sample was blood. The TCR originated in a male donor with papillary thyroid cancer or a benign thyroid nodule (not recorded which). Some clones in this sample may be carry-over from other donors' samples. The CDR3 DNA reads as TGTGCCAGCAGCCACCCCGACTCTAGGGTTAGTGCCTTC. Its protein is CASSHPDSRVSAF.